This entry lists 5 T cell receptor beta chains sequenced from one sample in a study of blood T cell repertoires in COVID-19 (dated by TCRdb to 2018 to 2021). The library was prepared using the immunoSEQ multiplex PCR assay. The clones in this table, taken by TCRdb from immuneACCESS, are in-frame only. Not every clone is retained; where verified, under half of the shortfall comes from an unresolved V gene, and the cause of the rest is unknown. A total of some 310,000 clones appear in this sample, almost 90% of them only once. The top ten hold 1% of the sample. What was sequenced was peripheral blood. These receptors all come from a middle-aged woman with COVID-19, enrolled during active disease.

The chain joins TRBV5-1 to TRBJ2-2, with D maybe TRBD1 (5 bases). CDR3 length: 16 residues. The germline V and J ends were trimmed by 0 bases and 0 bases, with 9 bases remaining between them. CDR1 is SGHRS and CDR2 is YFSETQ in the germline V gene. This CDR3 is CASSLGPTANTGELFF. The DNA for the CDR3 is TGCGCCAGCAGCTTGGGGCCGACAGCGAACACCGGGGAGCTGTTTTTT. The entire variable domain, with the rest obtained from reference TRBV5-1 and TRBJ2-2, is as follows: KAGVTQTPRYLIKTRGQQVTLSCSPISGHRSVSWYQQTPGQGLQFLFEYFSETQRNKGNFPGRFSGRQFSNSRSEMNVSTLELGDSALYLCASSLGPTANTGELFFGEGSRLTVL.

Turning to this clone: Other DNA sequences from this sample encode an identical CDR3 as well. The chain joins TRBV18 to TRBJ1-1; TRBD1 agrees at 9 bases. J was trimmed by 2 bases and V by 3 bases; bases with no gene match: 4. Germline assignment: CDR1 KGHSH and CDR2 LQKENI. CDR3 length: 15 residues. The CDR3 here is CASSPLDRGNTEAFF. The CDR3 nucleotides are TGTGCCAGCTCACCCCTGGACAGGGGTAACACTGAAGCTTTCTTT.

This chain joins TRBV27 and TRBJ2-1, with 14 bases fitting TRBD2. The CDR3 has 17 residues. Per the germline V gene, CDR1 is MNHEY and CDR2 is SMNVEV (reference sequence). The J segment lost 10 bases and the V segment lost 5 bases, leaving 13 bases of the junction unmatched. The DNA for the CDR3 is TGTGCCAGCAGTGGGACTAGCGGGAGTGTCTTGCTCGGGGAGCAGTTCTTC. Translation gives CASSGTSGSVLLGEQFF.

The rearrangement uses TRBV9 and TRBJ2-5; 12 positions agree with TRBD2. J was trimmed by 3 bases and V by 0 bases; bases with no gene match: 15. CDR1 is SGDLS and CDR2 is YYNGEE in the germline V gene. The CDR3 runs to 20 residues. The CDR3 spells CASSVDITASGRAGEETQYF. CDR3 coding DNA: TGTGCCAGCAGCGTAGATATCACGGCTAGCGGGAGGGCCGGAGAAGAGACCCAGTACTTC.

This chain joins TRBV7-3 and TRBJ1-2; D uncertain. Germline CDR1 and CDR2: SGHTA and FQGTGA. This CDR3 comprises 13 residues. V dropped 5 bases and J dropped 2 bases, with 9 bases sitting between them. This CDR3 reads CASSPSGNYGYTF. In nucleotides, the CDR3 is TGTGCCAGCAGCCCCTCGGGAAACTATGGCTACACCTTC.